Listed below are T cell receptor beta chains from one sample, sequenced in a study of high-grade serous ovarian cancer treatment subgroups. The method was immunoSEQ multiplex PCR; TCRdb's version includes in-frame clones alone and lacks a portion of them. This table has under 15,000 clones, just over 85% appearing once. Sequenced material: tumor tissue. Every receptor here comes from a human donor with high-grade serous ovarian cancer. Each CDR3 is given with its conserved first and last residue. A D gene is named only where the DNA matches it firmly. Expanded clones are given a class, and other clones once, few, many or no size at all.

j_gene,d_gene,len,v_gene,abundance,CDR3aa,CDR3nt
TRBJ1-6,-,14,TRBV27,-,CASQRRESNSPLHF,TGTGCCAGCCAGAGACGGGAATCGAATTCACCCCTCCACTTT
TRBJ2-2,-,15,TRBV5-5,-,CASSFGGPNTGELFF,TGTGCCAGCAGCTTCGGGGGCCCGAACACCGGGGAGCTGTTTTTT
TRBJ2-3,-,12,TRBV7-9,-,CASSSTWDTQYF,TGTGCCAGCAGCTCGACTTGGGATACGCAGTATTTT
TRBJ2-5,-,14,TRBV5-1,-,CASSLMDNQETQYF,TGCGCCAGCAGCTTGATGGACAACCAAGAGACCCAGTACTTC
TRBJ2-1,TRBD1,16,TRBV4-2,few,CASSQGDRSSYNEQFF,TGTGCCAGCAGCCAAGGGGACAGGAGCTCCTACAATGAGCAGTTCTTC
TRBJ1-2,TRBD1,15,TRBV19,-,CASSNRDRVNYGYTF,TGTGCCAGTAGTAACCGGGACAGGGTTAACTATGGCTACACCTTC
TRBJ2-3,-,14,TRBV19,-,CASSIGRRADTQYF,TGTGCCAGTAGTATCGGGCGGCGGGCAGATACGCAGTATTTT
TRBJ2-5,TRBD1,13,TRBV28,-,CASRQGEVETQYF,TGTGCCAGCAGACAGGGGGAAGTGGAGACCCAGTACTTC
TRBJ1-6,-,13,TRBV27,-,CASSLSPYSPLHF,TGTGCCAGCAGTTTATCTCCGTATTCACCCCTCCACTTT
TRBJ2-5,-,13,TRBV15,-,CATSRDPRETQYF,TGTGCCACCAGCAGAGATCCGAGGGAGACCCAGTACTTC
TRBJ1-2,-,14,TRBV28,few,CASSPTGTNYGYTF,TGTGCCAGCAGCCCGACAGGAACTAACTATGGCTACACCTTC
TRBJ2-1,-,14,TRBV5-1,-,CASSLGGPPDEQFF,TGCGCCAGCAGCTTGGGGGGCCCTCCGGATGAGCAGTTCTTC
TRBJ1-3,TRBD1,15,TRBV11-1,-,CASSLAGTGGNTIYF,TGTGCCAGCAGCTTAGCGGGGACAGGAGGAAACACCATATATTTT
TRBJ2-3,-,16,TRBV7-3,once,CASSLNGALGTDTQYF,TGTGCCAGCAGCTTAAACGGGGCCCTCGGCACAGATACGCAGTATTTT
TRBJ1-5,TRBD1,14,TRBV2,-,CASSEVDRGQPQHF,TGTGCCAGCAGTGAAGTGGACAGGGGTCAGCCCCAGCATTTT
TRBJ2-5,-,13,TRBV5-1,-,CASSFGTGETQYF,TGCGCCAGCAGCTTCGGCACAGGAGAGACCCAGTACTTC
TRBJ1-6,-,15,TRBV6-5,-,CASSYGSSYNSPLHF,TGTGCCAGCAGTTATGGGAGCTCCTATAATTCACCCCTCCACTTT
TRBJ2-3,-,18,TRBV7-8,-,CASSLGQVGGGSTDTQYF,TGTGCCAGCAGCTTAGGGCAGGTCGGGGGAGGAAGCACAGATACGCAGTATTTT
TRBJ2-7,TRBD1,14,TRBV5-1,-,CASSLEGTAYEQYF,TGCGCCAGCAGCTTGGAGGGGACAGCCTACGAGCAGTACTTC
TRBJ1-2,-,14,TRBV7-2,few,CASSLGGGAQRYTF,TGTGCCAGCAGCTTAGGGGGGGGAGCCCAACGCTACACCTTC